Listed below are T cell receptor beta chains from one sample, sequenced in a study of cytomegalovirus exposure and HLA in healthy donors. Data came from immunoSEQ multiplex PCR; TCRdb stores just in-frame clones and leaves some out. The repertoire holds 100,000 or so clones, with approximately 78% as singletons. The sample consisted of PBMCs. The source of these receptors is a woman between 40 and 50 years old in good health and CMV-seropositive. Both conserved end residues are part of each CDR3. Each record gives: V gene, D gene, J gene, CDR3 protein. A D gene is named only where the DNA matches it firmly.

>TRBV2|TRBD1|TRBJ2-7
CASSASLDRGSYEQYF
>TRBV28|.|TRBJ1-2
CASNRGEDGYTF
>TRBV25-1|.|TRBJ2-2
CASNSGTTDTGELFF
>TRBV10-3|.|TRBJ2-1
CAILDSSFGNEQFF
>TRBV9|.|TRBJ1-1
CASSLRVDTEAFF
>TRBV7-9|TRBD2|TRBJ2-1
CASSSGTRGGMEQFF
>TRBV5-6|.|TRBJ1-2
CASSWASGGYYGYPF
>TRBV27|.|TRBJ1-1
CASSRVGGNTEAFF
>TRBV27|TRBD1|TRBJ2-5
CASKVTQGAGTQYF
>TRBV7-8|.|TRBJ2-4
CASSDLQVTARGKNIQYF
>TRBV7-8|TRBD2|TRBJ2-1
CASSRTELAGGGSSYNEQFF
>TRBV5-8|TRBD2|TRBJ2-3
CASSVLAGEGSTQYF
>TRBV30|TRBD1|TRBJ1-5
CAWSGQGDQPQHF
>TRBV11-3|TRBD2|TRBJ2-5
CASSLPQGASGTRYF
>TRBV5-1|TRBD1|TRBJ1-2
CASSTTRQGTYGYTF
>TRBV14|TRBD1|TRBJ1-5
CASSHDRGLRGLSCQPQHF
>TRBV6-5|TRBD2|.
CASSPGLAGYEQYF
>TRBV6-1|TRBD1|TRBJ1-1
CASNTQTGTEAFF
>TRBV23-1|TRBD1|TRBJ1-5
CARAYSAPAGGVRYQPQHF
>TRBV5-1|TRBD2|.
CASRRGLAGGLAYEQYF
>TRBV19|.|TRBJ1-2
CASNMNGVGSGYTF
>TRBV27|.|TRBJ1-1
CASSWGGRDTEAFF
>TRBV19|TRBD2|TRBJ2-1
CASSNLREAEQFF
>TRBV30|.|TRBJ2-1
CAWKERSSYNEQFF
>TRBV6-5|.|TRBJ2-7
CASSEGGTVYEQYF
>TRBV18|.|TRBJ2-5
CASSPAGTPQETQYF
>TRBV19|.|TRBJ2-7
CASSPQTSSEQYF
>TRBV27|.|TRBJ2-7
CASSPSRGEQYF
>TRBV19|.|TRBJ2-7
CASSISTGDTLYEQYF
>TRBV9|.|TRBJ1-2
CASSPQVGDYGYTF
>TRBV23-1|TRBD2|TRBJ2-7
CASSLGLAGAFNF
>TRBV9|TRBD2|TRBJ2-7
CASSGGLAGVGEQYF
>TRBV7-9|.|TRBJ2-7
CASSLYAYEQYF
>TRBV7-2|TRBD1|TRBJ1-3
CASSLRTGDPSGNTIYF
>TRBV28|.|TRBJ1-2
CASNLVGATNYGYTF
>TRBV11-1|TRBD1|TRBJ2-3
CASSLALLDGQGTDTQYF
>TRBV9|.|TRBJ2-1
CASSVAGAAYNEQFF
>TRBV28|.|TRBJ2-4
CASSLSIPGSGGIQYF